This T cell receptor beta chain appears in the sequencing data of a study of cytomegalovirus exposure and HLA in healthy donors. The study, taken as a whole, reports: The HLA-A and HLA-B alleles of most subjects were reportedly predicted accurately from TCR beta sequences. High specificity and sensitivity for cytomegalovirus status were reported for the classifier. Later analysis associated a missense DCLRE1C variant with TCR beta V- and J-gene trimming. Rarity marked most TCR sequences, yet some public TCRs occurred in many donors.

Comments on this clone: No antigen is known for it.

J gave up 5 bases and V 4 bases, and 10 bases lay outside the gene matches. Germline values: CDR1 SGDLS, CDR2 YYNGEE. The CDR3 contains 17 residues. The PCR employed 60 Vbeta primers together with 13 Jbeta primers. Only in-frame clones appear in the TCRdb table, and some are missing; sequencing was by immunoSEQ multiplex PCR. The repertoire table contains 100,000 to 150,000 clones. This chain uses TRBV9 with TRBJ2-2; TRBD2 aligns across 11 bases. This sequence was found in a man younger than 45 in good health and CMV-seronegative. The sample consisted of PBMCs. This CDR3 reads CASSPRLAGGWTGELFF. CDR3 sequence (DNA): TGTGCCAGCAGCCCCCGTTTAGCGGGAGGGTGGACCGGGGAGCTGTTTTTT.